Listed here are 18 T cell receptor beta chains from one sample, sequenced in a study of memory CD4+ T cells and cytomegalovirus serostatus. Sequenced by immunoSEQ multiplex PCR; TCRdb stores in-frame clones only, minus some. The data contain 60,000 to 70,000 clones, about 75% of them singletons. Single viable CD3+CD4+CD8-CD45RO+ cells were sorted as the memory CD4+ T cells. Material: memory CD4+ T cells from blood. All receptors derive from an adult in good health and CMV-seropositive.

The chain combines TRBV2 with TRBJ2-5; D is perhaps TRBD1 (5 bases). The germline gives CDR1 SNHLY, CDR2 FYNNEI. This CDR3 region has 13 residues. Between the trimmed V and J ends, which lost 6 bases and 1 base, there was a span of 9 bases. The CDR3 region has the DNA TGTGCCAGCAGACCGACAGCCCAAGAGACCCAGTACTTC. It encodes CASRPTAQETQYF.

The rearrangement uses TRBV5-1 and TRBJ1-2; D remains unclear. Trimming removed 5 bases at V and 0 bases at J, with 8 bases between. The CDR3 length is 13 residues. Germline lookup yields CDR1 SGHRS and CDR2 YFSETQ. CDR3 in DNA: TGCGCCAGCAGAGAGGATGCTAACTATGGCTACACCTTC. It yields the protein CASREDANYGYTF.

The rearrangement uses TRBV5-1 and TRBJ1-2, with 7 bases identical to TRBD1. Germline trimming cut 4 bases from V and 4 bases from J; bases unmatched to any gene: 7. This CDR3 is 14 amino acids long. Germline-derived CDR1 and CDR2 are SGHRS and YFSETQ. In nucleotides, the CDR3 is TGCGCCAGCAGCGTCGGGACAGATTCCTATGGCTACACCTTC. Its translation: CASSVGTDSYGYTF. Complete variable domain (other parts from reference TRBV5-1 and TRBJ1-2): KAGVTQTPRYLIKTRGQQVTLSCSPISGHRSVSWYQQTPGQGLQFLFEYFSETQRNKGNFPGRFSGRQFSNSRSEMNVSTLELGDSALYLCASSVGTDSYGYTFGSGTRLTVV.

The chain joins TRBV27 to TRBJ2-7; D is ambiguous. Trimming pared 4 bases from V and 2 bases from J, leaving 9 bases between. The CDR3 covers 13 residues. CDR1 and CDR2 (germline): MNHEY, SMNVEV (reference sequence). The CDR3 coding sequence is TGTGCCAGCAGTTATTTTGGCCCCTACGAGCAGTACTTC. Amino acids: CASSYFGPYEQYF.

The chain has TRBV2 and TRBJ2-3; no firm D call. CDR3 length: 14 residues. Germline lookup yields CDR1 SNHLY and CDR2 FYNNEI. Trimming left V 7 bases short and J 3 bases short, with 14 bases between. DNA of the CDR3: TGTGCCAGCACGAAAGGGCAAGTAACAGATACGCAGTATTTT. Translation gives CASTKGQVTDTQYF.

This chain uses TRBV2 with TRBJ2-6, with D perhaps TRBD1 (6 bases). Between the trimmed V and J ends, which lost 5 bases and 5 bases, there was a span of 16 bases. Germline lookup yields CDR1 SNHLY and CDR2 FYNNEI. The CDR3 loop spans 16 amino acids. This chain's CDR3 is CASSKDSPSRANVLTF. The CDR3 bases are TGTGCCAGCAGTAAGGACAGTCCTTCGAGGGCCAACGTCCTGACTTTC.

V is TRBV2 and J is TRBJ2-7; the match to TRBD2 covers 14 bases. V shed 5 bases, J shed 0 bases, and the junction held 6 bases outside the gene matches. The CDR3 totals 17 residues. Germline CDR1 reads SNHLY; CDR2 reads FYNNEI. The CDR3: CASSTRTSGGPSYEQYF. For the CDR3, the DNA is TGTGCCAGCAGTACAAGGACTAGCGGGGGGCCCTCCTACGAGCAGTACTTC.

The rearrangement joins TRBV7-6 to TRBJ1-1; D is unresolved. Germline lookup yields CDR1 SGHVS and CDR2 FNYEAQ. V lost 2 bases, J lost 2 bases, and 9 bases lay in between. This CDR3 spans 14 amino acids. CDR3 loop: CASSLSSGNTEAFF. The CDR3 DNA sequence: TGTGCCAGCAGCTTATCCAGCGGCAACACTGAAGCTTTCTTT.

The gene calls are TRBV28 and TRBJ2-3, with D unclear. Germline CDR1 MDHEN, CDR2 SYDVKM. The CDR3 runs 13 residues. Trimming left V 7 bases short and J 2 bases short, with 10 bases between. The CDR3 nucleotides are TGTGCCAGCACGAGGAGAGACACAGATACGCAGTATTTT. This codes for CASTRRDTDTQYF.

J is TRBJ2-1 and V is TRBV6-1, with a weak D call TRBD2 (5 bases). The CDR3 spans 15 residues. Trimming pared 6 bases from V and 6 bases from J, leaving 18 bases between. Germline V CDR1 and CDR2: MNHNS, SASEGT. DNA of the CDR3: TGTGCCAGCAGGACTTTAGATCGGGATAGCAATGAGCAGTTCTTC. This translates into CASRTLDRDSNEQFF.

V is TRBV9 and J is TRBJ2-1; D not resolved. The CDR3 runs to 13 residues. The V end was cut by 0 bases, the J end by 10 bases, with 11 bases between. Germline loops: CDR1 SGDLS, CDR2 YYNGEE. The CDR3 sequence: CASSVGWLGEQFF. In DNA form, the CDR3 reads TGTGCCAGCAGCGTAGGATGGCTCGGCGAGCAGTTCTTC.

The CDR3 spells CASRATGLNYGYTF. The CDR3 bases are TGTGCCAGCAGGGCGACAGGGCTAAACTATGGCTACACCTTC. The chain is built from TRBV27 and TRBJ1-2; TRBD1 matches at 7 bases. The ends lost 6 bases at V and 2 bases at J; junction bases unmatched: 6. The CDR3 is made up of 14 amino acids. Germline V gene sequence: CDR1 MNHEY, CDR2 SMNVEV (reference sequence).

The J gene is TRBJ1-2, the V gene TRBV28, with D unresolved. The V gene's germline CDR1 is MDHEN and CDR2 SYDVKM. Trimming cost V 5 bases and J 7 bases, with 11 bases left between them. The CDR3 is made up of 12 amino acids. In nucleotides, the CDR3 is TGTGCCAGCAGTATACAACGGTTTGGCTACACCTTC. This codes for CASSIQRFGYTF.

The chain has TRBV19 and TRBJ1-1; no clear D. Trimming left V 0 bases short and J 3 bases short, with 11 bases between. CDR1 and CDR2 from the germline V gene are LNHDA and SQIVND (reference sequence). This CDR3 spans 15 amino acids. For the CDR3, the DNA is TGTGCCAGTAGTATAGATCCGGAGGACCACACTGAAGCTTTCTTT. Translated: CASSIDPEDHTEAFF.

The chain couples TRBV10-3 to TRBJ2-7; 7 bases are a match to TRBD1. CDR1 is ENHRY, CDR2 SYGVKD, per germline. V was pared by 8 bases and J by 3 bases, with 1 base of the junction left unmatched. This CDR3 comprises 11 residues. The CDR3 DNA reads as TGTGCCATCCGGGACAGCTACGAGCAGTACTTC. It encodes CAIRDSYEQYF.

This chain joins TRBV5-4 and TRBJ1-2, with D possibly TRBD1 on 5 matching bases. CDR1 and CDR2 from the germline V gene are SGHNT and YYREEE (reference sequence). V lost 4 bases and J 8 bases, leaving 18 bases between the germline ends. This CDR3 has 14 residues. DNA of the CDR3: TGTGCCAGCAGCAACTCGGGGACGTTGAGGGGCTACACCTTC. This gives the protein CASSNSGTLRGYTF.

The chain joins TRBV2 to TRBJ2-7, with TRBD2 matching over 14 bases. J lost 3 bases, V lost 6 bases, and 4 bases had no gene match. Germline V gene lookup returns CDR1 SNHLY and CDR2 FYNNEI. CDR3 length: 15 amino acids. The CDR3 reads CASRQGLAGGYEQYF. CDR3 in DNA: TGTGCCAGCAGGCAAGGACTAGCGGGAGGCTACGAGCAGTACTTC.

The chain uses TRBV5-1 and TRBJ1-6, with TRBD1 matching over 7 bases. CDR3 length: 16 residues. CDR1 SGHRS and CDR2 YFSETQ come from the germline V gene. Trimming took 6 bases from V and 10 from J; bases not matched to a gene: 16. This chain's CDR3 is CASTLGAQGGISPLHF. The DNA for the CDR3 is TGCGCCAGCACCCTCGGCGCGCAGGGGGGTATATCACCCCTCCACTTT.